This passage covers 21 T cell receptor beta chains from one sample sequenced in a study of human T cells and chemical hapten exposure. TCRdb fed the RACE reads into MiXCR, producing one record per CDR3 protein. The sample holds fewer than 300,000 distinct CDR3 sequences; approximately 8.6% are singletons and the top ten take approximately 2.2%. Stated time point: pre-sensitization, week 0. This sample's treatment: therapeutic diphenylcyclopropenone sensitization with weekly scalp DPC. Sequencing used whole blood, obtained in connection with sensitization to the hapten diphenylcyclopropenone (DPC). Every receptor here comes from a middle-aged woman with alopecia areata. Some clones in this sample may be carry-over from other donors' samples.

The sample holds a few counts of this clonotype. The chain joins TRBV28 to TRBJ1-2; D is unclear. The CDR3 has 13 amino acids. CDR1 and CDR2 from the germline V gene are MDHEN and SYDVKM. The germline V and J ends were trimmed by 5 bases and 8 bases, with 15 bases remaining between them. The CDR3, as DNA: TGTGCCAGCAGTAGTCCGGGCCCTGGAGGCTACACCTTC. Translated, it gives CASSSPGPGGYTF.

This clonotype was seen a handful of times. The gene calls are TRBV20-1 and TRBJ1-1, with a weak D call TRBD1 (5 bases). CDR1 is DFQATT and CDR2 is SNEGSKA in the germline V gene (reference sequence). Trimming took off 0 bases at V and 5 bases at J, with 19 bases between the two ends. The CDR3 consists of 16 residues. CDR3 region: CSARDYAGRLRTEAFF. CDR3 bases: TGCAGTGCTAGAGATTACGCAGGGAGGTTGCGTACTGAAGCTTTCTTT.

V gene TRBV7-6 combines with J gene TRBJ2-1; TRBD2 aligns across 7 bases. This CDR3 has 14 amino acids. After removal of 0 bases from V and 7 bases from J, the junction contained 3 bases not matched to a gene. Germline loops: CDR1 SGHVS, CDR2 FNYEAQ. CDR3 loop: CASSLASSGNEQFF. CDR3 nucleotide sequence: TGTGCCAGCAGCTTAGCTTCTAGCGGTAATGAGCAGTTCTTC.

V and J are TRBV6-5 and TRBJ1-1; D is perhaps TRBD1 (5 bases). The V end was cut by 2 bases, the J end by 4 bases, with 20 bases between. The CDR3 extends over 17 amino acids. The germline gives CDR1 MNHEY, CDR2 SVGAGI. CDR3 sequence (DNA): TGTGCCAGCAGTTACGGGGGGACTTCTCACCGAGTCACTGAAGCTTTCTTT. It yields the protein CASSYGGTSHRVTEAFF.

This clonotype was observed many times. This CDR3 is CSARDLTSNTEAFF. CDR3 DNA: TGCAGTGCTAGAGATCTTACCAGTAACACTGAAGCTTTCTTT. V usage is TRBV20-1 and J usage is TRBJ1-1; D not resolved. This CDR3 is 14 amino acids long. CDR1 and CDR2 (germline): DFQATT, SNEGSKA (reference sequence). V was trimmed by 0 bases and J by 2 bases, leaving 10 bases between them.

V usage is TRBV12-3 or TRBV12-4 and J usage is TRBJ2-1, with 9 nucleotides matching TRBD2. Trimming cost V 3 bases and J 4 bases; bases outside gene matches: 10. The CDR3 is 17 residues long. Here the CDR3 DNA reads TGTGCCAGCAGTTTGGTAAAGCGGGAGGCCCGGTACAATGAGCAGTTCTTC. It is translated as CASSLVKREARYNEQFF.

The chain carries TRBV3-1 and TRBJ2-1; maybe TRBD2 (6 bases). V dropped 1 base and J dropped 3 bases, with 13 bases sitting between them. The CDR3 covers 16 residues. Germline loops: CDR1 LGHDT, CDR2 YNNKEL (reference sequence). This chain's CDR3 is CASSQASTSIYNEQFF. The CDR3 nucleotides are TGTGCCAGCAGCCAAGCGTCGACTAGTATCTACAATGAGCAGTTCTTC.

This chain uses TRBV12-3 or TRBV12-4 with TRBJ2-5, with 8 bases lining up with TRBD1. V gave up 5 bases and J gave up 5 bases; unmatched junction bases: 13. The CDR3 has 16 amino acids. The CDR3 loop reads CASSTARQGSGETQYF. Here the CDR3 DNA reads TGTGCCAGCAGTACCGCCCGACAGGGGAGTGGTGAGACCCAGTACTTC.

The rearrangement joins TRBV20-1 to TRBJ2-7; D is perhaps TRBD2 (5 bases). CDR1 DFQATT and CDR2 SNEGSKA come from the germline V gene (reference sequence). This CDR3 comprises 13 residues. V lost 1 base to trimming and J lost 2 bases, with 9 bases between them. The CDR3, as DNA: TGCAGTGCTAGAGCGGCTAGCCCCTACGAGCAGTACTTC. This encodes CSARAASPYEQYF.

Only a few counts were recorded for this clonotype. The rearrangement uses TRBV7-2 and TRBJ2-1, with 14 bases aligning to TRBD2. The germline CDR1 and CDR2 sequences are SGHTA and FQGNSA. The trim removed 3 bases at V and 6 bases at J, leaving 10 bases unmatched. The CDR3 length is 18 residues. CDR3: CASSFGGLAGGRGNEQFF. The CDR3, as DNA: TGTGCCAGCAGCTTCGGCGGACTAGCGGGAGGCCGGGGCAATGAGCAGTTCTTC.

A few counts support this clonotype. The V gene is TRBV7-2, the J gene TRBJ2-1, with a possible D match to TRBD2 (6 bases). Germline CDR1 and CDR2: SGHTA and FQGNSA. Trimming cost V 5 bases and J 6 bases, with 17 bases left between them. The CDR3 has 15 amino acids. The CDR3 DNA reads TGTGCCAGCAGCGGGCCGCCCCGGGGGACCAATGAGCAGTTCTTC. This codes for CASSGPPRGTNEQFF.

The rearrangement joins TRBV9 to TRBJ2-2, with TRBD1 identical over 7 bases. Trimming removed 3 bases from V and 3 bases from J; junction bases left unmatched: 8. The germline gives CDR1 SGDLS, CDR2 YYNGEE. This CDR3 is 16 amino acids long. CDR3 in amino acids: CASSGRKGADTGELFF. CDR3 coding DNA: TGTGCCAGCAGCGGGAGGAAGGGGGCGGACACCGGGGAGCTGTTTTTT.

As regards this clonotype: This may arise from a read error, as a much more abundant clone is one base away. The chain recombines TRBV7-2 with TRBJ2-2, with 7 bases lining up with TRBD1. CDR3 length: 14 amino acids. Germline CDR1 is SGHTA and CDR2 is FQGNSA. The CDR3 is CASSKTGPAGELYF. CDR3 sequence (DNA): TGTGCCAGCAGCAAGACAGGGCCGGCCGGGGAGCTGTATTTT. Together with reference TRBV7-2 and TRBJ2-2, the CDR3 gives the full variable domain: GAGVSQSPSNKVTEKGKDVELRCDPISGHTALYWYRQSLGQGLEFLIYFQGNSAPDKSGLPSDRFSAERTGGSVSTLTIQRTQQEDSAVYLCASSKTGPAGELYFGEGSRLTVL.

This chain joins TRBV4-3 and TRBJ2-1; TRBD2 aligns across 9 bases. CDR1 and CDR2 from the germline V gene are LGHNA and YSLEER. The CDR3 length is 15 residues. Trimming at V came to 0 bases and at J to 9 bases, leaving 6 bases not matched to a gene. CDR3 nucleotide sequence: TGCGCCAGCAGCCAAGAGTGGAGGCGGGAGGGTGAGCAGTTCTTC. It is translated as CASSQEWRREGEQFF.

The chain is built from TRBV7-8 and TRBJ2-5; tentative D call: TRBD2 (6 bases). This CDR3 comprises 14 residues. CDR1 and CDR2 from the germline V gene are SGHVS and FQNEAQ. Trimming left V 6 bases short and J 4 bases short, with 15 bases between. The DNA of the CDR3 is TGTGCCAGCAGGCGGGACCTGGGGCGAGAGACCCAGTACTTC. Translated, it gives CASRRDLGRETQYF.

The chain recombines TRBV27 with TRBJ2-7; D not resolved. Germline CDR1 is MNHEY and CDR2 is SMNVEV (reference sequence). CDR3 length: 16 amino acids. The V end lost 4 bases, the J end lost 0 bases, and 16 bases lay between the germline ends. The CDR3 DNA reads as TGTGCCAGCAGTTCCCCATCAAGCGCCATCTCCTACGAGCAGTACTTC. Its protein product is CASSSPSSAISYEQYF.

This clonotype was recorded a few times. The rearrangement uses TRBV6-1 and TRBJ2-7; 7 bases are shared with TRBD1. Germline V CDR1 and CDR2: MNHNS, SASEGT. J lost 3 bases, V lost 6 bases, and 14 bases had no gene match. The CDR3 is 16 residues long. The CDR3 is CASRKTAGTASYEQYF. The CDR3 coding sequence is TGTGCCAGCAGAAAAACCGCCGGGACAGCCAGCTACGAGCAGTACTTC.

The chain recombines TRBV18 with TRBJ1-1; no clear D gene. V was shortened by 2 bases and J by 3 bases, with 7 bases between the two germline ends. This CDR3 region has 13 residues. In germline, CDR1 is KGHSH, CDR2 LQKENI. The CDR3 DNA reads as TGTGCCAGCTCACCAAATTGGGACACTGAAGCTTTCTTT. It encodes CASSPNWDTEAFF.

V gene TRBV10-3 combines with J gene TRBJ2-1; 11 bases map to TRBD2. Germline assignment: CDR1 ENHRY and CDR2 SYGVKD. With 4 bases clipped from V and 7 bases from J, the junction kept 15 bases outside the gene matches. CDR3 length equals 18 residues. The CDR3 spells CAISGGLVGTSGGNEQFF. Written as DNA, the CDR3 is TGTGCCATCAGTGGGGGCCTCGTAGGGACTAGCGGAGGAAATGAGCAGTTCTTC.

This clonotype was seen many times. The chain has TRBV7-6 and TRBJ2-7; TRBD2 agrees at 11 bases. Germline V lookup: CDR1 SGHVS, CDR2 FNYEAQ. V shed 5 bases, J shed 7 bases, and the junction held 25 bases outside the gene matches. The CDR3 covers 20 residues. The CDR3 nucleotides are TGTGCCAGCAGCCCCGGGACTAGCGGTTCGTTCGGCCCGGTTTCGGGGGAGCAGTACTTC. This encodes CASSPGTSGSFGPVSGEQYF.

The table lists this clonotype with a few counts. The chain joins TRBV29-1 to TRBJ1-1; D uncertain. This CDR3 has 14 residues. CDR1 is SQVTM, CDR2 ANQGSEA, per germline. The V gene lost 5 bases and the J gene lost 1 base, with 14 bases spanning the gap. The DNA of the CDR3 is TGCAGCGTTTCGACGGCTAGCGGGAACACTGAAGCTTTCTTT. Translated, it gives CSVSTASGNTEAFF.